Listed below are T cell receptor beta chains from one sample, sequenced in a study of blood T cells in healthy people across ages. Via MiXCR, TCRdb re-called the 5' RACE reads, giving one row per CDR3 protein. The sample lists 1.5 million to 2 million distinct CDR3 sequences, approximately 30% occurring once. The sequenced material came from blood. These receptors were taken from a woman in her twenties or thirties in good health. The CDR3 runs from the conserved cysteine through the conserved F or W. The D gene is left open where the match is weak. Where a row states a size, it is once, few, many or the class of an expanded clone; other rows omit it.

J | V | size | D | CDR3 | DNA
TRBJ2-2 | TRBV5-1 | once | . | CASIPGSPGELFF | TGCGCCAGCATCCCAGGGAGTCCCGGGGAGCTGTTTTTT
TRBJ2-7 | TRBV12-3/TRBV12-4 | . | . | CASSLTPLGSYEQYF | TGTGCCAGCAGCCTGACACCCCTAGGGTCCTACGAGCAGTACTTC
TRBJ2-7 | TRBV4-1 | . | TRBD1 | CASSPQGQGFSYEQYF | TGCGCCAGCAGCCCCCAGGGACAGGGCTTCTCCTACGAGCAGTACTTC
TRBJ2-5 | TRBV10-2 | many | TRBD2 | CASRVSGGGETQYF | TGCGCCAGCAGGGTGAGCGGGGGTGGAGAGACCCAGTACTTC
TRBJ2-3 | TRBV15 | . | . | CATSRWERAPDTQYF | TGTGCCACCAGCAGATGGGAACGGGCCCCAGATACGCAGTATTTT
TRBJ2-2 | TRBV7-9 | few | . | CALNRVSFTGELFF | TGTGCCCTAAACAGGGTTTCGTTCACCGGGGAGCTGTTTTTT
TRBJ1-2 | TRBV7-9 | . | . | CASSLVREYGYTF | TGTGCCAGCAGCTTGGTAAGGGAATATGGCTACACCTTC
TRBJ2-2 | TRBV2 | once | . | CASRVRVNTGELFF | TGTGCCAGCAGGGTGCGGGTGAACACCGGGGAGCTGTTTTTT
TRBJ2-5 | TRBV20-1 | . | . | CSATGGRETLYF | TGCAGTGCGACGGGGGGCAGGGAGACCCTGTACTTC
TRBJ1-2 | TRBV25-1 | . | . | CASSEAGNYGYTF | TGTGCCAGCAGTGAGGCCGGGAACTATGGCTACACCTTC
TRBJ2-5 | TRBV12-3/TRBV12-4 | many | . | CASSRNRWETQYF | TGTGCCAGCAGTCGAAATAGATGGGAGACCCAGTACTTC
TRBJ2-5 | TRBV6-2/TRBV6-3 | . | TRBD2 | CASSYSSSGDPHEQYF | TGTGCCAGCAGTTACTCGTCCAGCGGGGACCCCCATGAGCAGTACTTC
TRBJ2-3 | TRBV20-1 | . | TRBD2 | CSASTSGRPTQYF | TGCAGTGCATCGACTAGCGGTCGTCCTACGCAGTATTTT
TRBJ1-5 | TRBV2 | few | . | CASRGGQTQPQHF | TGTGCCAGCAGGGGAGGACAGACTCAGCCCCAGCATTTT
TRBJ1-1 | TRBV12-3/TRBV12-4 | few | . | CASSFTRGTEAFF | TGTGCCAGCAGCTTCACCAGGGGCACTGAAGCTTTCTTT
TRBJ2-5 | TRBV24-1 | few | . | CATSEGPTGQETQYF | TGTGCCACCAGTGAGGGCCCGACCGGACAAGAGACCCAGTACTTC
TRBJ2-3 | TRBV2 | . | . | CASSKSGLTTDTQYF | TGTGCCAGCAGTAAAAGCGGGCTGACCACAGATACGCAGTATTTT
TRBJ2-1 | TRBV10-3 | many | TRBD2 | CASGTTSYAEQFF | TGTGCCTCCGGGACTACCTCCTATGCTGAGCAGTTCTTC
TRBJ2-1 | TRBV11-2 | few | . | CASSLLSESSYNEQFF | TGTGCCAGCAGCCTACTTTCCGAGAGCTCCTACAATGAGCAGTTCTTC
TRBJ1-2 | TRBV20-1 | few | . | CSARPTGEYGYTF | TGCAGTGCTAGACCGACTGGTGAATATGGCTACACCTTC
TRBJ1-1 | TRBV6-2/TRBV6-3 | . | . | CASKHRDTEAFF | TGTGCCAGCAAACATAGGGACACTGAAGCTTTCTTT
TRBJ2-2 | TRBV5-1 | . | TRBD2 | CASSLRAGIGELFF | TGCGCCAGCAGCTTGAGAGCGGGAATCGGGGAGCTGTTTTTT